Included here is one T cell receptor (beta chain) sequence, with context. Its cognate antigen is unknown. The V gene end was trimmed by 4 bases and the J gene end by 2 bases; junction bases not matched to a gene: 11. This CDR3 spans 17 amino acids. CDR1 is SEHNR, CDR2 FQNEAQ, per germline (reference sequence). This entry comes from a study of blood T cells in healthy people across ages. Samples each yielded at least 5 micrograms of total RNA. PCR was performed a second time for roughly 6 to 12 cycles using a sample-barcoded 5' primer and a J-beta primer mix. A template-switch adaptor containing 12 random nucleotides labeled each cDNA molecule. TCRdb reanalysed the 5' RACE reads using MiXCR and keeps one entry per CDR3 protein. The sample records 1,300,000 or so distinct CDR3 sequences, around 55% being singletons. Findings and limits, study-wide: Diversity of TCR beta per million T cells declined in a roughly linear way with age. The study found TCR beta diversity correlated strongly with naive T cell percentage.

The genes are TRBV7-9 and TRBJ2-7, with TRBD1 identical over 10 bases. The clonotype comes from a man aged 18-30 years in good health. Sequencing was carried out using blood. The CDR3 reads CASSSTSGTGATYEQYF. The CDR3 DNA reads TGTGCCAGCAGCTCGACAAGCGGGACAGGGGCCACCTACGAGCAGTACTTC.